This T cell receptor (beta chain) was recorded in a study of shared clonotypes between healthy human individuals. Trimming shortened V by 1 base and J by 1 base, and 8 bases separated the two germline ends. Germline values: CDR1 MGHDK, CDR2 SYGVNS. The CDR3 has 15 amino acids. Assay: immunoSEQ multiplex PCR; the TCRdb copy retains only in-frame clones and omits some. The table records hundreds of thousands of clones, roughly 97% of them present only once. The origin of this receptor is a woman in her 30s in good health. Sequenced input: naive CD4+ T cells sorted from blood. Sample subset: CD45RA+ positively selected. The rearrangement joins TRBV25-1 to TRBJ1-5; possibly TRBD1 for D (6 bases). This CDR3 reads CASSESRGSNQPQHF. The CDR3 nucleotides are TGTGCCAGCAGTGAATCGAGGGGGAGCAATCAGCCCCAGCATTTT.